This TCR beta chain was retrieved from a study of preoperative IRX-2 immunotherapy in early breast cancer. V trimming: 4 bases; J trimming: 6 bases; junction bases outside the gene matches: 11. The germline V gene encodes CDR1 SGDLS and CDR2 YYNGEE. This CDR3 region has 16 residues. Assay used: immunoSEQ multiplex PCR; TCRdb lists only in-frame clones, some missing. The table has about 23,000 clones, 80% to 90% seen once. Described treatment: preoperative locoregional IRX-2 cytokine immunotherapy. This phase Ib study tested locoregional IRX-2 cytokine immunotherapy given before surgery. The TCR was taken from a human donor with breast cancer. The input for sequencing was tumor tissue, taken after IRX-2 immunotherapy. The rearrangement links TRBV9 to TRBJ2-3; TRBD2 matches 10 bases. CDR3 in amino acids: CASSPKAGGPWDTQYF. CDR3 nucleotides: TGTGCCAGCAGCCCTAAAGCGGGAGGGCCTTGGGATACGCAGTATTTT.